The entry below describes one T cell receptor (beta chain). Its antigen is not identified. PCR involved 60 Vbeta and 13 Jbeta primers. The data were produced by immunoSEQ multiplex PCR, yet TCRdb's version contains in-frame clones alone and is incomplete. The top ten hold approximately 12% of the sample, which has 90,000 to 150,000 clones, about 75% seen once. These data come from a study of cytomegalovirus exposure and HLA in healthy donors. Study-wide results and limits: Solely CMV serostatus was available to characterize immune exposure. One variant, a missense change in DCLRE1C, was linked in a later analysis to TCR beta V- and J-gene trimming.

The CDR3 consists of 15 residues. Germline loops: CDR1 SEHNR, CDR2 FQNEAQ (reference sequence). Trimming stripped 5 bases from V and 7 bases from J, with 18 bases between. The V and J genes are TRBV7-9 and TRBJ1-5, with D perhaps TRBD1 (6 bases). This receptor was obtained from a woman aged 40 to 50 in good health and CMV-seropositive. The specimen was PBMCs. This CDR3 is CASSATGGRGQPQHF. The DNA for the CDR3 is TGTGCCAGCAGCGCCACGGGGGGCAGGGGCCAGCCCCAGCATTTT.